Following are 16 T cell receptor beta chains from one sample sequenced in a study of a mutant IDH1 vaccine in newly diagnosed glioma. Assay: immunoSEQ multiplex PCR; the TCRdb copy retains only in-frame clones and omits some. This sample has under 45,000 clones, with around 85% found just once. No antigen has been assigned to these receptors. Stated time point: week 23, last vaccination. Vaccination used 300 ug of mutant IDH1 20-mer peptide per dose, with topical imiquimod. Sequenced material: PBMCs, taken from a glioma patient whose treatment included an IDH1 peptide vaccine. The receptor set was obtained from a woman under 30 with glioma. Some clones in this sample may be carry-over from other donors' samples.

The chain combines TRBV27 with TRBJ2-7; the D call may be TRBD1 or TRBD2 (5 bases each). V lost 3 bases to trimming and J lost 6 bases, with 12 bases between them. There are 13 residues in the CDR3. Germline loops: CDR1 MNHEY, CDR2 SMNVEV (reference sequence). CDR3 sequence reads: CASSLSRGVEQYF. The CDR3 nucleotides are TGTGCCAGCAGTTTGAGTAGAGGGGTCGAGCAGTACTTC.

The rearrangement joins TRBV6-1 to TRBJ2-3, with 8 bases matching TRBD1. Germline assignment: CDR1 MNHNS and CDR2 SASEGT. The CDR3 is 15 residues long. The V and J ends lost 5 bases and 4 bases, in that order; junction bases with no gene match: 8. CDR3 DNA sequence: TGTGCCAGCAGTACAGGACAGGGTGGACCAGATACGCAGTATTTT. This translates into CASSTGQGGPDTQYF.

This clone has only one observation. The chain is built from TRBV9 and TRBJ2-2; the match to TRBD2 covers 7 bases. Trimming removed 3 bases from V and 6 bases from J; junction bases left unmatched: 14. This CDR3 spans 17 amino acids. Germline-derived CDR1 and CDR2 are SGDLS and YYNGEE. The CDR3 DNA reads TGTGCCAGCAGCGGGGGTGGCCGGGCGGGGGTCCCCGGGGAGCTGTTTTTT. Encoded protein: CASSGGGRAGVPGELFF.

The V gene is TRBV27, the J gene TRBJ1-1; a possible D gene is TRBD1 (6 bases). The V and J ends lost 2 bases and 4 bases respectively, with 11 bases between them. The germline V gene encodes CDR1 MNHEY and CDR2 SMNVEV (reference sequence). The CDR3 is made up of 14 amino acids. Written as DNA, the CDR3 is TGTGCCAGCAGTTTACCCGGACAGCTCACTGAAGCTTTCTTT. Protein sequence: CASSLPGQLTEAFF.

This chain uses TRBV6-5 with TRBJ1-2; D may be TRBD1 (5 bases). The germline V and J ends were trimmed by 6 bases and 5 bases, with 13 bases remaining between them. Germline V gives CDR1 MNHEY, CDR2 SVGAGI. The CDR3 totals 13 residues. The CDR3 loop reads CASRGLGGYGYTF. Here the CDR3 DNA reads TGTGCCAGCAGGGGGCTCGGGGGTTATGGCTACACCTTC.

The J gene is TRBJ1-1, the V gene TRBV6-5; possible D gene TRBD1, 5 bases. Between the trimmed V and J ends, which lost 3 bases and 3 bases, there was a span of 17 bases. CDR1 is MNHEY and CDR2 is SVGAGI in the germline V gene. The CDR3 is 16 residues long. The CDR3 DNA reads as TGTGCCAGCAGTTATGAGGGGACTGAAGGGGACACTGAAGCTTTCTTT. This codes for CASSYEGTEGDTEAFF.

The chain is built from TRBV27 and TRBJ2-7; 13 nucleotides agree with TRBD2. Trimming took 6 bases from V and 5 from J; bases not matched to a gene: 7. CDR1 is MNHEY, CDR2 SMNVEV, per germline (reference sequence). This CDR3 region has 15 residues. The CDR3, as DNA: TGTGCCAGCAGCACGACTGGACTAGCGGGAGACGAGCAGTACTTC. Translated: CASSTTGLAGDEQYF.

V gene TRBV5-1 combines with J gene TRBJ2-1; 8 nucleotides agree with TRBD2. The junction had 5 bases not matched to a gene; V was cut back by 1 base and J by 2 bases. CDR3 length: 16 amino acids. Germline CDR1 reads SGHRS; CDR2 reads YFSETQ. The chain's CDR3 is CASSLSAGGPYNEQFF. As DNA, the CDR3 is TGCGCCAGCAGCTTGTCCGCGGGGGGACCCTACAATGAGCAGTTCTTC.

The chain couples TRBV11-2 to TRBJ1-2; D call uncertain. Germline CDR1 and CDR2: SGHAT and FQNNGV. The CDR3 contains 13 residues. Trimming took 0 bases from V and 8 from J, leaving 10 bases between them. CDR3 in DNA: TGTGCCAGCAGCTTAGATCTTTGGAGCGGCTACACCTTC. Its protein product is CASSLDLWSGYTF.

This rearrangement joins TRBV25-1 to TRBJ1-4; tentative D call: TRBD1 (6 bases). The CDR3 sequence is 15 residues long. Germline CDR1 MGHDK, CDR2 SYGVNS. Trimming left V 3 bases short and J 7 bases short, with 15 bases between. The CDR3 nucleotides read TGTGCCAGCAGTGACTGGGACACGGGAGGTGAAAAACTGTTTTTT. Protein: CASSDWDTGGEKLFF.

This chain uses TRBV7-3 with TRBJ2-3, with TRBD2 matching over 7 bases. The CDR3 length is 15 residues. J gave up 7 bases and V 4 bases, and 11 bases lay outside the gene matches. Germline CDR1 and CDR2: SGHTA and FQGTGA. CDR3 sequence (DNA): TGTGCCAGCAGCTATAGCGGGTCGGGTGGAAATACGCAGTATTTT. Translation gives CASSYSGSGGNTQYF.

V usage is TRBV5-6 and J usage is TRBJ2-1; D is unclear. The germline V and J ends were trimmed by 0 bases and 14 bases, with 9 bases remaining between them. The length of the CDR3 is 11 residues. Germline CDR1 and CDR2: SGHDT and YYEEEE. The CDR3 reads CASSLVGAEFF. DNA for the CDR3: TGTGCCAGCAGCTTGGTCGGAGCCGAGTTCTTC.

This chain links TRBV5-1 with TRBJ2-3; D remains ambiguous. Trimming left V 0 bases short and J 3 bases short, with 8 bases between. Germline assignment: CDR1 SGHRS and CDR2 YFSETQ. CDR3 size: 14 residues. The DNA of the CDR3 is TGCGCCAGCAGCTTGGCCACTTTTACAGATACGCAGTATTTT. Its translation is CASSLATFTDTQYF.

The chain employs TRBV6-6 and TRBJ2-1; maybe TRBD1 (5 bases). Germline CDR1 is MNHNY and CDR2 is SVGAGI (reference sequence). CDR3 size: 15 residues. The V end lost 4 bases, the J end lost 0 bases, and 10 bases lay between the germline ends. In DNA form, the CDR3 reads TGTGCCAGCAGTTCCAGGGCCCCCTCCTACAATGAGCAGTTCTTC. As protein: CASSSRAPSYNEQFF.

This sequence joins TRBV6-4 and TRBJ1-1, with D unresolved. Germline V gene lookup returns CDR1 MRHNA and CDR2 SNTAGT. Trimming took 6 bases from V and 1 from J, leaving 9 bases between them. This CDR3 has 13 residues. The CDR3 loop is CASSPDTNTEAFF. CDR3 coding DNA: TGTGCCAGCAGCCCCGACACGAACACTGAAGCTTTCTTT.

The count of this clone is one. The CDR3 coding sequence is TGTGCCTGGAGTATGAACAGTGGTACTGAAGCTTTCTTT. As protein: CAWSMNSGTEAFF. V and J are TRBV30 and TRBJ1-1; D unclear. CDR1 is GTSNPN and CDR2 is SVGIG in the germline V gene (reference sequence). V was shortened by 2 bases and J by 5 bases, with 12 bases between the two germline ends. CDR3 size: 13 residues.